The 28 T cell receptor beta chains in this list originate from one sample, sequenced in a study of human T cells and chemical hapten exposure. Time point: healthy volunteer bleed at 6 weeks. The authors extracted total RNA from unfractionated whole blood. TCRdb re-called the RACE reads through MiXCR, storing one row per CDR3 protein. Among approximately 79,000 distinct CDR3 sequences listed, under 10% were seen once. The source material was whole blood. All receptors derive from a male donor in good health. Some clones in this sample may be carry-over from other donors' samples.

The chain is built from TRBV10-2 and TRBJ2-1; D might be TRBD1 (6 bases). Germline CDR1 WSHSY, CDR2 SAAADI. This CDR3 is built from 13 residues. The V and J ends lost 3 bases and 7 bases respectively, with 10 bases between them. The CDR3 DNA reads TGCGCCAGCAGTGAACAGGGACCTAATGAGCAGTTCTTC. This translates into CASSEQGPNEQFF.

The J gene is TRBJ1-5, the V gene TRBV5-6; tentative D call: TRBD1 (5 bases). The CDR3 runs 16 residues. Germline CDR1 is SGHDT and CDR2 is YYEEEE. V dropped 1 base and J dropped 3 bases, with 14 bases sitting between them. In DNA form, the CDR3 reads TGTGCCAGCAGCTTGCGGGGGAGTAGCTTCAATCAGCCCCAGCATTTT. Translated, it gives CASSLRGSSFNQPQHF.

This clonotype was seen at least ten times. The genes are TRBV6-6 and TRBJ1-1; 11 positions agree with TRBD1. The CDR3 is made up of 13 amino acids. The V segment lost 5 bases and the J segment 10 bases; nucleotides outside the gene matches: 6. Per germline, CDR1 MNHNY and CDR2 SVGAGI (reference sequence). CDR3: CASSAGQGARAFF. The CDR3 nucleotides read TGTGCCAGCAGTGCAGGACAGGGGGCGAGAGCTTTCTTT.

V gene TRBV5-5 combines with J gene TRBJ2-7, with no clear D. V gave up 4 bases and J gave up 5 bases, with 7 bases separating them. This CDR3 is 11 amino acids long. From germline, CDR1 is SGHKS and CDR2 YYEKEE (reference sequence). CDR3 residues: CASSLLDEQYF. The CDR3 DNA reads as TGTGCCAGCAGCCTACTTGACGAGCAGTACTTC. Based on the CDR3 plus reference TRBV5-5 and TRBJ2-7, the full variable domain is DAGVTQSPTHLIKTRGQQVTLRCSPISGHKSVSWYQQVLGQGPQFIFQYYEKEERGRGNFPDRFSARQFPNYSSELNVNALLLGDSALYLCASSLLDEQYFGPGTRLTVT.

The genes are TRBV11-2 and TRBJ1-3; 7 nucleotides match TRBD1. Trimming cost V 1 base and J 8 bases; bases outside gene matches: 5. CDR1 and CDR2 from the germline V gene are SGHAT and FQNNGV. The CDR3 covers 14 residues. The CDR3 protein is CASSLVRQGDTIYF. The CDR3 DNA sequence: TGTGCCAGCAGCTTAGTTCGACAGGGAGACACCATATATTTT.

This clonotype appeared a few times. V and J are TRBV13 and TRBJ2-7; weak D call: TRBD2 (6 bases). The CDR3 runs 15 residues. The germline gives CDR1 PRHDT, CDR2 FYEKMQ (reference sequence). V was clipped by 2 bases and J by 3 bases, with 14 bases between them. The CDR3, as DNA: TGTGCCAGCAGCTTACGGCGGAGGGAAGGCTACGAGCAGTACTTC. This translates into CASSLRRREGYEQYF.

The table lists this clonotype with a few counts. The V call is TRBV7-6, the J call TRBJ2-5; no clear D. The germline V and J ends were trimmed by 5 bases and 2 bases, with 3 bases remaining between them. The CDR3 length is 11 residues. Per the germline V gene, CDR1 is SGHVS and CDR2 is FNYEAQ. This chain's CDR3 is CASSVQETQYF. The CDR3 DNA reads TGTGCCAGCAGCGTACAAGAGACCCAGTACTTC.

Only a few counts were recorded for this clonotype. The chain combines TRBV28 with TRBJ2-3; 7 nucleotides agree with TRBD2. In germline, CDR1 is MDHEN, CDR2 SYDVKM. This CDR3 is built from 16 residues. V lost 6 bases and J lost 2; bases outside the gene matches: 11. Here the CDR3 DNA reads TGTGCCAGCAGATCCCCTAGCGGAAACTCCACAGATACGCAGTATTTT. As protein: CASRSPSGNSTDTQYF.

The chain employs TRBV29-1 and TRBJ2-7, with 7 nucleotides matching TRBD2. The junction had 11 bases not matched to a gene; V was cut back by 5 bases and J by 4 bases. The CDR3 runs to 14 residues. Germline CDR1 and CDR2: SQVTM and ANQGSEA. As DNA, the CDR3 is TGCAGCGTTACCCCAACTAGCGCCTTTTACGAGCAGTACTTC. Its translation: CSVTPTSAFYEQYF.

The chain recombines TRBV6-1 with TRBJ2-1, with D possibly matching TRBD2 (6 bases). This CDR3 is 13 amino acids long. Deletions cut 5 bases from V and 10 bases from J, with 15 bases between. Germline V lookup: CDR1 MNHNS, CDR2 SASEGT. The CDR3 nucleotides are TGTGCCAGCAGTAAATCGAGCGGGCCCGAGCAGTTCTTC. Protein product: CASSKSSGPEQFF.

This clonotype was seen at least ten times. CDR3 residues: CASSLGTAITDTQYF. CDR3 DNA: TGTGCCAGCAGCCTCGGGACAGCTATCACAGATACGCAGTATTTT. The chain links TRBV7-6 to TRBJ2-3, with TRBD1 matching 7 bases. The V gene end was trimmed by 5 bases and the J gene end by 2 bases; junction bases not matched to a gene: 7. This CDR3 is built from 15 residues. CDR1 and CDR2 from the germline V gene are SGHVS and FNYEAQ.

This clonotype occurred a few times. J is TRBJ1-1 and V is TRBV18; D is unresolved. The V gene's germline CDR1 is KGHSH and CDR2 LQKENI. This CDR3 spans 14 amino acids. The V end lost 3 bases, the J end lost 1 base, and 9 bases lay between the germline ends. CDR3 DNA sequence: TGTGCCAGCTCACCGGTGGCGGGGAACACTGAAGCTTTCTTT. Its protein product is CASSPVAGNTEAFF.

Ten or more counts support this clonotype. The chain recombines TRBV29-1 with TRBJ2-6, with D unclear. Trimming pared 4 bases from V and 0 bases from J, leaving 4 bases between. Germline CDR1 and CDR2: SQVTM and ANQGSEA. The CDR3 runs to 13 residues. The CDR3 sequence: CSVVGSGANVLTF. CDR3 coding DNA: TGCAGCGTTGTAGGCTCTGGGGCCAACGTCCTGACTTTC.

The chain links TRBV4-3 to TRBJ2-5; 12 bases map to TRBD2. The CDR3 is 16 residues long. The junction had 4 bases not matched to a gene; V was cut back by 0 bases and J by 5 bases. In germline, CDR1 is LGHNA, CDR2 YSLEER. The CDR3 DNA follows: TGCGCCAGCAGCCAAGACGGGACTAGCGGGCCGGAGACCCAGTACTTC. Its translation is CASSQDGTSGPETQYF.

This clonotype was seen a handful of times. V gene TRBV5-1 combines with J gene TRBJ2-1; 10 bases are shared with TRBD2. Germline CDR1 is SGHRS and CDR2 is YFSETQ. With V trimmed by 5 bases and J by 4 bases, 9 bases remained unmatched. There are 16 residues in the CDR3. As DNA, the CDR3 is TGCGCCAGCAGTTGGGGGCTAGCGGGGGTGTACAATGAGCAGTTCTTC. Translating it yields CASSWGLAGVYNEQFF. Full variable domain (missing parts from reference TRBV5-1 and TRBJ2-1): KAGVTQTPRYLIKTRGQQVTLSCSPISGHRSVSWYQQTPGQGLQFLFEYFSETQRNKGNFPGRFSGRQFSNSRSEMNVSTLELGDSALYLCASSWGLAGVYNEQFFGPGTRLTVL.

V and J are TRBV12-3 or TRBV12-4 and TRBJ1-1, with TRBD1 matching over 9 bases. This CDR3 comprises 15 residues. Trimming cost V 1 base and J 1 base; bases outside gene matches: 1. CDR3 nucleotides: TGTGCCAGCAGTTTAGGGACAGGGGCGAACACTGAAGCTTTCTTT. As protein: CASSLGTGANTEAFF.

This clonotype came up a few times. The chain links TRBV5-5 to TRBJ1-4; D gene unclear. The CDR3 sequence is 16 residues long. The V end was cut by 0 bases, the J end by 0 bases, with 9 bases between. Germline CDR1 SGHKS, CDR2 YYEKEE (reference sequence). The chain's CDR3 is CASSLVGGATNEKLFF. The CDR3 DNA reads as TGTGCCAGCAGCTTGGTAGGAGGTGCAACTAATGAAAAACTGTTTTTT.

This chain links TRBV6-6 with TRBJ2-7; 10 bases line up with TRBD2. Germline V lookup: CDR1 MNHNY, CDR2 SVGAGI (reference sequence). CDR3 length: 14 residues. V dropped 2 bases and J dropped 9; count of bases not matched to a gene: 7. CDR3 amino acids: CASSYDSGRPRQYF. CDR3 DNA sequence: TGTGCCAGCAGTTACGATAGCGGGAGGCCCCGGCAGTACTTC.

The chain joins TRBV2 to TRBJ2-3, with 9 bases fitting TRBD1. The CDR3 loop spans 16 amino acids. Unmatched junction bases numbered 8, after V lost 6 bases and J lost 1 base. Germline CDR1 is SNHLY and CDR2 is FYNNEI. The CDR3 reads CASSGTGGIGTDTQYF. Written as DNA, the CDR3 is TGTGCCAGCAGCGGTACAGGGGGCATAGGCACAGATACGCAGTATTTT.

This clonotype was seen only a few times. V usage is TRBV6-2 or TRBV6-3 and J usage is TRBJ1-5; TRBD1 is a possible D gene (5 bases). Trimming removed 8 bases at V and 3 bases at J, with 8 bases between. The CDR3 sequence is 12 residues long. Germline lookup yields CDR1 MNHEY and CDR2 SVGEGT. The CDR3 nucleotides read TGTGCCAGCTCGGACACCAATCAGCCCCAGCATTTT. This translates into CASSDTNQPQHF.

This clonotype was counted a few times. The rearrangement joins TRBV5-5 to TRBJ1-1; perhaps TRBD1 as D (6 bases). V lost 4 bases, J lost 1 base, and 11 bases lay in between. The germline gives CDR1 SGHKS, CDR2 YYEKEE (reference sequence). This CDR3 has 14 amino acids. The CDR3 nucleotides are TGTGCCAGCAGCCCCGACAGGCAGAACACTGAAGCTTTCTTT. It codes for CASSPDRQNTEAFF.

The chain joins TRBV12-3 or TRBV12-4 to TRBJ2-7, with 9 bases identical to TRBD1. The junction had 9 bases not matched to a gene; V was cut back by 5 bases and J by 7 bases. This CDR3 is 14 amino acids long. Written as DNA, the CDR3 is TGTGCCAGCAGTCCAGACAGGGGGGTGGGGGAGCAGTACTTC. Protein: CASSPDRGVGEQYF.

The V call is TRBV7-6, the J call TRBJ1-1; D is possibly TRBD1 (6 bases). Trimming took 5 bases from V and 1 from J, leaving 20 bases between them. Germline CDR1 SGHVS, CDR2 FNYEAQ. The CDR3 sequence is 17 residues long. The CDR3 region has the DNA TGTGCCAGCAGCCTTAGGGCTCTCCAGGGGCAGAACACTGAAGCTTTCTTT. Its protein is CASSLRALQGQNTEAFF.

The genes are TRBV30 and TRBJ2-7; 9 nucleotides align to TRBD2. The CDR3 loop spans 13 amino acids. Unmatched junction bases numbered 0, after V lost 0 bases and J lost 3 bases. Germline V gene data show CDR1 as GTSNPN and CDR2 as SVGIG (reference sequence). The CDR3 region is CAWSVAGGYEQYF. CDR3 sequence (DNA): TGTGCCTGGAGTGTAGCGGGAGGCTACGAGCAGTACTTC.

This clonotype occurred a few times. The rearrangement joins TRBV4-1 to TRBJ2-7; 7 bases agree with TRBD1. CDR1 MGHRA and CDR2 YSYEKL come from the germline V gene. J lost 2 bases, V lost 3 bases, and 10 bases had no gene match. CDR3 length: 16 amino acids. The CDR3 DNA is TGCGCCAGCAGCCACCCCCAGGGGGTCCATACCTACGAGCAGTACTTC. Amino acid sequence: CASSHPQGVHTYEQYF.

The rearrangement joins TRBV27 to TRBJ2-3; 7 bases fit TRBD2. Germline values: CDR1 MNHEY, CDR2 SMNVEV (reference sequence). Trimming removed 5 bases from V and 0 bases from J; junction bases left unmatched: 17. This CDR3 contains 19 residues. The CDR3 region has the DNA TGTGCCAGCAGTGTTATATTCCCCGCCCGGACTAGGAGCACAGATACGCAGTATTTT. Amino acids: CASSVIFPARTRSTDTQYF.

The chain has TRBV13 and TRBJ1-2; D ambiguous. This CDR3 is 18 amino acids long. The V gene lost 5 bases and the J gene lost 0 bases, with 22 bases spanning the gap. From germline, CDR1 is PRHDT and CDR2 FYEKMQ (reference sequence). CDR3 sequence (DNA): TGTGCCAGCAGCCCACAACCCACCCCGGGCCCAGCTAACTATGGCTACACCTTC. This sequence encodes CASSPQPTPGPANYGYTF.

There are many counts of this clonotype. The CDR3 DNA reads TGTGCCAGCAGTTCTCGACACTCGTATAGCAATCAGCCCCAGCATTTT. It specifies CASSSRHSYSNQPQHF. This chain joins TRBV6-6 and TRBJ1-5; D ambiguous. From germline, CDR1 is MNHNY and CDR2 SVGAGI (reference sequence). Trimming took 4 bases from V and 0 from J, leaving 13 bases between them. CDR3 size: 16 residues.